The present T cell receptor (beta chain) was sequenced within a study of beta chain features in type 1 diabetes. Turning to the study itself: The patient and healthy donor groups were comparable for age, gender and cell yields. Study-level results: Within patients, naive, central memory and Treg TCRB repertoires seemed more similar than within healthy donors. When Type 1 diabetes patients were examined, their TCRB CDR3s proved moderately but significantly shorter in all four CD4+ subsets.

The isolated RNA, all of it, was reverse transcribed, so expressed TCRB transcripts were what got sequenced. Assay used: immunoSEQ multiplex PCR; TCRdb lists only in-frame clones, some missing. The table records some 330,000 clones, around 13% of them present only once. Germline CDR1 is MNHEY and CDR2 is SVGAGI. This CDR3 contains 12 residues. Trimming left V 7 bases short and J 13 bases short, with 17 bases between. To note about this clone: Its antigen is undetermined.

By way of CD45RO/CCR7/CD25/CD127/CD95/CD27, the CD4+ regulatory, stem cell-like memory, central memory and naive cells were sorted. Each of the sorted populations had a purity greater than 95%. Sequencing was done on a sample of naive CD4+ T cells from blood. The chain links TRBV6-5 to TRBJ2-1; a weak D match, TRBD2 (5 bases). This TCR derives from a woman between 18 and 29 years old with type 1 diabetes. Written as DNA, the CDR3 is TGTGCCAGCACCGGGAAGACGGGATTCCAGTTCTTC. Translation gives CASTGKTGFQFF.